Shown below are 24 T cell receptor beta chains from a single sample sequenced in a study of blood T cell repertoires in COVID-19. Assay: immunoSEQ multiplex PCR; the TCRdb copy retains only in-frame clones and omits some. This sample yields 150,000 to 200,000 clones, of which approximately 87% are seen a single time; over 15% belongs to the top ten. Material for sequencing was peripheral blood. These receptors originate from a person aged 65-85 years with COVID-19, enrolled during active disease.

CDR3 DNA: TGTGCCAGCAGCCCCCAACGGGGGGTCAATCAGCCCCAGCATTTT. This gives the protein CASSPQRGVNQPQHF. The V gene is TRBV7-6, the J gene TRBJ1-5, with D tentatively TRBD1 (5 bases). The germline gives CDR1 SGHVS, CDR2 FNYEAQ. The V gene lost 5 bases and the J gene lost 3 bases, with 14 bases spanning the gap. The CDR3 totals 15 residues.

V is TRBV7-3 and J is TRBJ2-7; 11 bases line up with TRBD2. The CDR3 is made up of 15 amino acids. The trim removed 5 bases at V and 2 bases at J, leaving 5 bases unmatched. CDR1 SGHTA and CDR2 FQGTGA come from the germline V gene. The CDR3 DNA sequence: TGTGCCAGCAGCATTAGCGGGGGGGTTCCCTACGAGCAGTACTTC. Its translation: CASSISGGVPYEQYF.

This clone was seen a single time. V and J are TRBV27 and TRBJ2-1, with 8 bases aligning to TRBD2. Germline-derived CDR1 and CDR2 are MNHEY and SMNVEV (reference sequence). The CDR3 is 16 amino acids. With 5 bases clipped from V and 1 base from J, the junction kept 7 bases outside the gene matches. The DNA for the CDR3 is TGTGCCAGCAGTCCAATTAGCGGGATATCCTACAATGAGCAGTTCTTC. This encodes CASSPISGISYNEQFF.

The chain has TRBV7-2 and TRBJ2-3, with 11 nucleotides matching TRBD2. Germline V CDR1 and CDR2: SGHTA, FQGNSA. Germline trimming cut 4 bases from V and 5 bases from J; bases unmatched to any gene: 5. The CDR3 contains 15 residues. CDR3 amino acids: CASSYLAGGVDTQYF. Written as DNA, the CDR3 is TGTGCCAGCAGCTACCTAGCGGGAGGAGTAGATACGCAGTATTTT.

The chain carries TRBV5-1 and TRBJ2-1; 9 nucleotides match TRBD1. Looked up from germline, CDR1 is SGHRS and CDR2 is YFSETQ. Trimming cost V 2 bases and J 6 bases; bases outside gene matches: 6. The CDR3 is made up of 15 amino acids. The CDR3 here is CASSFGTGNRNEQFF. The DNA for the CDR3 is TGCGCCAGCAGCTTCGGGACAGGGAATCGCAATGAGCAGTTCTTC.

The rearrangement links TRBV7-9 to TRBJ2-5; TRBD1 matches 7 bases. The germline V gene has CDR1 SEHNR and CDR2 FQNEAQ (reference sequence). The CDR3 covers 15 residues. With V trimmed by 2 bases and J by 3 bases, 6 bases remained unmatched. In DNA form, the CDR3 reads TGTGCCAGCAGCTTACGGACAGGAAGAAAAGAGACCCAGTACTTC. It encodes CASSLRTGRKETQYF.

The rearrangement joins TRBV6-2 or TRBV6-3 to TRBJ1-2, with 8 bases fitting TRBD1. This CDR3 has 17 amino acids. V was pared by 6 bases and J by 1 base, with 13 bases of the junction left unmatched. From germline, CDR1 is MNHEY and CDR2 SVGEGT. The CDR3 sequence: CASSPRGQATYNYGYTF. CDR3 sequence (DNA): TGTGCCAGCAGCCCTAGGGGACAGGCGACCTATAACTATGGCTACACCTTC.

The V and J genes are TRBV19 and TRBJ1-6; D unresolved. Trimming pared 4 bases from V and 7 bases from J, leaving 14 bases between. CDR3 length: 15 amino acids. Germline lookup yields CDR1 LNHDA and CDR2 SQIVND (reference sequence). The CDR3 is CASSREHAGNSPLHF. The DNA of the CDR3 is TGTGCCAGTAGTAGGGAACACGCGGGGAATTCACCCCTCCACTTT.

Concerning this clone itself: Other nucleotide sequences from this sample produce the same CDR3. The chain has TRBV29-1 and TRBJ1-2, with TRBD1 matching 7 bases. V lost 4 bases and J lost 2; bases outside the gene matches: 4. CDR3 length equals 13 residues. In germline, CDR1 is SQVTM, CDR2 ANQGSEA. CDR3 coding DNA: TGCAGCGTTGGACAGGGTGGGAACTATGGCTACACCTTC. The encoded protein is CSVGQGGNYGYTF.

This clone has just a few counts. The chain is built from TRBV3-1 (or the pseudogene TRBV3-2) and TRBJ2-2, with a tentative D call TRBD2 (6 bases). The length of the CDR3 is 15 residues. Germline CDR1 LGHDT, CDR2 YNNKEL (reference sequence). The V gene lost 2 bases and the J gene lost 4 bases, with 11 bases spanning the gap. CDR3 amino acids: CASSQFLASTGELFF. The DNA for the CDR3 is TGTGCCAGCAGCCAATTCCTAGCGAGCACCGGGGAGCTGTTTTTT.

V gene TRBV29-1 combines with J gene TRBJ1-2, with a tentative D call TRBD1 (5 bases). V was clipped by 5 bases and J by 4 bases, with 14 bases between them. CDR3 size: 13 residues. CDR1 is SQVTM and CDR2 is ANQGSEA in the germline V gene. The CDR3 DNA sequence: TGCAGCGTTCTATCCGGGACTGGCTATGGCTACACCTTC. It yields the protein CSVLSGTGYGYTF.

V and J are TRBV18 and TRBJ2-5, with D perhaps matching TRBD2 (5 bases). The CDR3 is made up of 15 amino acids. Trimming stripped 4 bases from V and 0 bases from J, with 12 bases between. Germline V gene data show CDR1 as KGHSH and CDR2 as LQKENI. The CDR3 reads CASSLPGGYQETQYF. CDR3 DNA: TGTGCCAGCTCACTTCCGGGCGGGTACCAAGAGACCCAGTACTTC. The entire variable domain, with the rest obtained from reference TRBV18 and TRBJ2-5, is as follows: NAGVMQNPRHLVRRRGQEARLRCSPMKGHSHVYWYRQLPEEGLKFMVYLQKENIIDESGMPKERFSAEFPKEGPSILRIQQVVRGDSAAYFCASSLPGGYQETQYFGPGTRLLVL.

The genes are TRBV6-5 and TRBJ2-7; TRBD1 matches at 9 bases. This CDR3 has 15 residues. Looked up from germline, CDR1 is MNHEY and CDR2 is SVGAGI. After removal of 7 bases from V and 6 bases from J, the junction contained 13 bases not matched to a gene. CDR3 residues: CASNPTRDRVAEQYF. CDR3 sequence (DNA): TGTGCCAGCAACCCGACCCGGGACAGGGTTGCCGAGCAGTACTTC.

The chain recombines TRBV28 with TRBJ1-3; D is possibly TRBD1 (5 bases). The CDR3 has 14 residues. The germline V gene has CDR1 MDHEN and CDR2 SYDVKM. With 3 bases removed from V and 3 bases from J, the gap between germline ends came to 9 bases. The CDR3 region is CASSLTVYGNTIYF. DNA of the CDR3: TGTGCCAGCAGTTTGACAGTCTATGGAAACACCATATATTTT.

The rearrangement joins TRBV5-8 to TRBJ1-6; D gene unclear. Trimming stripped 2 bases from V and 7 bases from J, with 10 bases between. The CDR3 extends over 14 amino acids. From germline, CDR1 is SGHTS and CDR2 YDEGEE. The CDR3 bases are TGTGCCAGCAGCTTCGTCCAGGCGAATTCACCCCTCCACTTT. Translation: CASSFVQANSPLHF. The entire variable domain, with the rest obtained from reference TRBV5-8 and TRBJ1-6, is as follows: EAGVTQSPTHLIKTRGQQATLRCSPISGHTSVYWYQQALGLGLQFLLWYDEGEERNRGNFPPRFSGRQFPNYSSELNVNALELEDSALYLCASSFVQANSPLHFGNGTRLTVT.

The chain has TRBV7-2 and TRBJ2-7; 8 nucleotides agree with TRBD2. The germline CDR1 and CDR2 sequences are SGHTA and FQGNSA. The CDR3 is 18 residues long. The junction had 14 bases not matched to a gene; V was cut back by 1 base and J by 3 bases. CDR3 sequence reads: CASSLGVVAGPFSYEQYF. In nucleotides, the CDR3 is TGTGCCAGCAGCTTAGGAGTGGTAGCGGGGCCTTTTAGCTACGAGCAGTACTTC.

This clone was seen more than once but under ten times. This chain joins TRBV5-6 and TRBJ1-1; D not certain. This CDR3 has 12 amino acids. Germline-derived CDR1 and CDR2 are SGHDT and YYEEEE. Trimming removed 4 bases from V and 7 bases from J, with 11 bases in between. In DNA, the CDR3 is TGTGCCAGCAGCCGAGAAGCGTTTGAAGCTTTCTTT. Encoded protein: CASSREAFEAFF.

The chain is built from TRBV18 and TRBJ2-2; D possibly corresponds to TRBD2 (6 bases). Germline values: CDR1 KGHSH, CDR2 LQKENI. This CDR3 spans 16 amino acids. Trimming pared 3 bases from V and 4 bases from J, leaving 15 bases between. CDR3 loop: CASSPVDQGGTGELFF. CDR3 bases: TGTGCCAGCTCACCCGTGGACCAGGGAGGCACCGGGGAGCTGTTTTTT.

V is TRBV5-1 and J is TRBJ2-7; a possible D gene is TRBD2 (6 bases). The V gene's germline CDR1 is SGHRS and CDR2 YFSETQ. Trimming stripped 6 bases from V and 2 bases from J, with 12 bases between. The CDR3 is made up of 13 amino acids. For the CDR3, the DNA is TGCGCCAGCAAACTAGCTCCGCCCTACGAGCAGTACTTC. Translating gives CASKLAPPYEQYF. The full variable domain, with the rest looked up from reference TRBV5-1 and TRBJ2-7, is KAGVTQTPRYLIKTRGQQVTLSCSPISGHRSVSWYQQTPGQGLQFLFEYFSETQRNKGNFPGRFSGRQFSNSRSEMNVSTLELGDSALYLCASKLAPPYEQYFGPGTRLTVT.

This chain links TRBV4-2 with TRBJ2-1; the match to TRBD2 covers 11 bases. The CDR3 loop spans 16 amino acids. V lost 2 bases, J lost 7 bases, and 7 bases stayed unmatched. Germline CDR1 is LGHNA and CDR2 is YNFKEQ. CDR3: CASSQITSGSGNEQFF. As DNA, the CDR3 is TGTGCCAGCAGCCAAATCACTAGCGGGAGTGGAAATGAGCAGTTCTTC.

The chain has TRBV6-5 and TRBJ2-7; no reliable D call. Trimming pared 5 bases from V and 1 base from J, leaving 9 bases between. CDR1 is MNHEY and CDR2 is SVGAGI in the germline V gene. The CDR3 consists of 13 residues. Here the CDR3 reads CASSSVRSYEQYF. CDR3 DNA sequence: TGTGCCAGCAGTAGCGTTCGGTCCTACGAGCAGTACTTC.

The chain links TRBV30 to TRBJ2-7, with TRBD1 matching over 11 bases. Trimming at V came to 4 bases and at J to 7 bases, leaving 9 bases not matched to a gene. This CDR3 comprises 14 residues. Germline V gene lookup returns CDR1 GTSNPN and CDR2 SVGIG (reference sequence). CDR3 sequence reads: CAWTPGQGDTEQYF. CDR3 bases: TGTGCCTGGACCCCGGGACAGGGGGATACGGAGCAGTACTTC. The whole variable domain, filled in from reference TRBV30 and TRBJ2-7, reads SQTIHQWPATLVQPVGSPLSLECTVEGTSNPNLYWYRQAAGRGLQLLFYSVGIGQISSEVPQNLSASRPQDRQFILSSKKLLLSDSGFYLCAWTPGQGDTEQYFGPGTRLTVT.

The gene calls are TRBV15 and TRBJ1-1; D is undetermined. CDR1 is LNHNV and CDR2 is YYDKDF in the germline V gene (reference sequence). Trimming stripped 0 bases from V and 7 bases from J, with 6 bases between. The CDR3 is 12 amino acids. Here the CDR3 DNA reads TGTGCCACCAGCAGAGATCTCGGTGAAGCTTTCTTT. Residues: CATSRDLGEAFF.

V usage is TRBV18 and J usage is TRBJ2-7; D perhaps matches TRBD1 (6 bases). The V and J ends lost 1 base and 2 bases respectively, with 15 bases between them. The CDR3 length is 16 residues. Germline V gene lookup returns CDR1 KGHSH and CDR2 LQKENI. The chain's CDR3 is CASSPRGRGKAYEQYF. In DNA, the CDR3 is TGTGCCAGCTCACCACGGGGCAGGGGAAAGGCCTACGAGCAGTACTTC.